Listed here are 20 T cell receptor beta chains from one sample, sequenced in a study of blood T cell repertoires in COVID-19. Repertoires were generated with immunoSEQ multiplex PCR, while TCRdb's copy carries only in-frame clones and drops some. The repertoire consists of roughly 110,000 clones, with roughly 85% occurring once and the leading ten covering around 3.3%. Sequencing was performed on peripheral blood. The receptors originated from a man aged 35 to 55 with acute or convalescent COVID-19.

This chain connects TRBV10-3 to TRBJ1-6; D possibly corresponds to TRBD1 (6 bases). Germline assignment: CDR1 ENHRY and CDR2 SYGVKD. Trimming shortened V by 10 bases and J by 5 bases, and 27 bases separated the two germline ends. The CDR3 is made up of 18 amino acids. The CDR3 DNA reads TGTGCCAGCCGAGAACAGGGAAGTCGGGCTATTCATAATTCACCCCTCCACTTT. Amino acids: CASREQGSRAIHNSPLHF.

The V and J genes are TRBV5-1 and TRBJ2-5; 8 bases are a match to TRBD2. V gave up 5 bases and J gave up 4 bases; unmatched junction bases: 10. Germline CDR1 and CDR2: SGHRS and YFSETQ. CDR3 length equals 15 residues. The CDR3 protein is CASSRGTSGSETQYF. The CDR3 DNA reads as TGCGCCAGCAGTCGGGGAACTAGCGGTTCAGAGACCCAGTACTTC.

The J gene is TRBJ1-2, the V gene TRBV5-6; tentatively, D is TRBD1 (6 bases). Looked up from germline, CDR1 is SGHDT and CDR2 is YYEEEE. Trimming shortened V by 2 bases and J by 4 bases, and 9 bases separated the two germline ends. The CDR3 runs 13 residues. The CDR3 DNA reads as TGTGCCAGCAGCTTTGGACAGAGCTATGGCTACACCTTC. It translates to CASSFGQSYGYTF.

This sequence joins TRBV24-1 and TRBJ1-6, with TRBD1 identical over 7 bases. The ends lost 8 bases at V and 6 bases at J; junction bases unmatched: 6. The CDR3 has 14 amino acids. CDR1 KGHDR and CDR2 SFDVKD come from the germline V gene. The CDR3 loop is CATNPGQSNSPLHF. The CDR3 DNA follows: TGTGCCACCAACCCGGGACAGAGTAATTCACCCCTCCACTTT.

J is TRBJ2-2 and V is TRBV6-1; tentative D call: TRBD1 (6 bases). Germline assignment: CDR1 MNHNS and CDR2 SASEGT. The CDR3 has 18 residues. The V end was cut by 4 bases, the J end by 0 bases, with 18 bases between. The DNA of the CDR3 is TGTGCCAGCAGTGTCTTTAGAACAGGGCTATCGAACACCGGGGAGCTGTTTTTT. As protein: CASSVFRTGLSNTGELFF.

This clone was observed once. The chain recombines TRBV18 with TRBJ2-3; D unresolved. This CDR3 is 12 amino acids long. Germline V gives CDR1 KGHSH, CDR2 LQKENI. The V end lost 6 bases, the J end lost 6 bases, and 10 bases lay between the germline ends. Here the CDR3 DNA reads TGTGCCAGCTCGCTTATAGAGGATACGCAGTATTTT. It encodes CASSLIEDTQYF.

The rearrangement joins TRBV24-1 to TRBJ1-5; no firm D call. Germline V gene data show CDR1 as KGHDR and CDR2 as SFDVKD. Trimming stripped 7 bases from V and 4 bases from J, with 4 bases between. The CDR3 extends over 11 amino acids. The CDR3 region is CATRTNQPQHF. CDR3 coding DNA: TGTGCCACCAGGACTAATCAGCCCCAGCATTTT.

This clone has a single count. The chain carries TRBV10-2 and TRBJ2-1; 8 bases match TRBD1. Germline loops: CDR1 WSHSY, CDR2 SAAADI. The CDR3 covers 13 residues. Trimming took 7 bases from V and 4 from J; bases not matched to a gene: 3. The CDR3 is CASIGQGYNEQFF. The DNA of the CDR3 is TGCGCCAGCATCGGACAGGGATACAATGAGCAGTTCTTC.

The chain is built from TRBV7-2 and TRBJ2-5, with 8 bases that match TRBD2. Losses at the gene ends were 4 bases for V and 5 bases for J; bases not matched to a gene: 12. The CDR3 extends over 16 amino acids. Germline loops: CDR1 SGHTA, CDR2 FQGNSA. In nucleotides, the CDR3 is TGTGCCAGCAGCTCATCCGGTGGTAGCGGGGTTGAGACCCAGTACTTC. It codes for CASSSSGGSGVETQYF.

The chain is built from TRBV6-2 or TRBV6-3 and TRBJ2-7; D unclear. V lost 2 bases, J lost 4 bases, and 9 bases lay in between. The CDR3 is 13 residues long. Germline V lookup: CDR1 MNHEY, CDR2 SVGEGT. The CDR3 nucleotides are TGTGCCAGCAGTTACGGTGCAGGTTACGAGCAGTACTTC. Its protein product is CASSYGAGYEQYF.

J is TRBJ1-1 and V is TRBV6-6; 9 bases line up with TRBD1. Germline V CDR1 and CDR2: MNHNY, SVGAGI (reference sequence). The trim removed 6 bases at V and 7 bases at J, leaving 6 bases unmatched. The CDR3 is 13 residues long. The CDR3 coding sequence is TGTGCCAGCAGCCGCGGGACAGGGTTTGAAGCTTTCTTT. Amino acids: CASSRGTGFEAFF.

The rearrangement links TRBV2 to TRBJ2-7; TRBD2 might be the D (6 bases). Trimming removed 0 bases at V and 5 bases at J, with 14 bases between. CDR1 is SNHLY, CDR2 FYNNEI, per germline. CDR3 length: 15 amino acids. The CDR3 nucleotides are TGTGCCAGCAGTGAAGCGGGGGGACTTACGAACGAGCAGTACTTC. This sequence encodes CASSEAGGLTNEQYF.

The chain employs TRBV24-1 and TRBJ1-1, with a tentative D call TRBD1 (5 bases). With 9 bases removed from V and 7 bases from J, the gap between germline ends came to 17 bases. CDR3 length: 13 amino acids. Germline lookup yields CDR1 KGHDR and CDR2 SFDVKD. The CDR3 nucleotides are TGTGCCACCGGGGACTCGTCTGGCGGTGAAGCTTTCTTT. The encoded protein is CATGDSSGGEAFF.

V is TRBV27 and J is TRBJ1-5; maybe TRBD1 (5 bases). The germline CDR1 and CDR2 sequences are MNHEY and SMNVEV (reference sequence). CDR3 size: 14 residues. Deletions cut 6 bases from V and 4 bases from J, with 13 bases between. The chain's CDR3 is CASRPSRDNQPQHF. The CDR3 DNA is TGTGCCAGCAGGCCCTCCAGGGATAATCAGCCCCAGCATTTT.

V and J are TRBV7-2 and TRBJ2-5; maybe TRBD2 (5 bases). The CDR3 has 15 amino acids. Trimming pared 3 bases from V and 5 bases from J, leaving 16 bases between. Germline values: CDR1 SGHTA, CDR2 FQGNSA. The CDR3 region has the DNA TGTGCCAGCAGCTTGGTTTTTAGCGCTATGGAGACCCAGTACTTC. This translates into CASSLVFSAMETQYF.

The V call is TRBV7-9, the J call TRBJ1-5, with D maybe TRBD1 (5 bases). V was clipped by 1 base and J by 4 bases, with 11 bases between them. Looked up from germline, CDR1 is SEHNR and CDR2 is FQNEAQ (reference sequence). The CDR3 runs 15 residues. CDR3 sequence reads: CASSLGRGINQPQHF. The CDR3 DNA is TGTGCCAGCAGCTTAGGCCGGGGGATTAATCAGCCCCAGCATTTT.

CDR3 region: CASSQRDRGTEAFF. The CDR3 region has the DNA TGTGCCAGCAGCCAACGGGACAGGGGCACTGAAGCTTTCTTT. The V and J genes are TRBV6-5 and TRBJ1-1, with 10 bases matching TRBD1. The CDR3 runs 14 residues. Trimming at V came to 6 bases and at J to 4 bases, leaving 5 bases not matched to a gene. Germline-derived CDR1 and CDR2 are MNHEY and SVGAGI.

A few counts support this clone. The J gene is TRBJ1-1, the V gene TRBV3-1 (or the pseudogene TRBV3-2); the D gene is possibly TRBD1 (5 bases). Germline CDR1 is LGHDT and CDR2 is YNNKEL (reference sequence). The CDR3 length is 16 residues. The germline V and J ends were trimmed by 0 bases and 1 base, with 12 bases remaining between them. The CDR3 reads CASSQDIGVGNTEAFF. DNA of the CDR3: TGTGCCAGCAGCCAAGATATAGGGGTGGGGAACACTGAAGCTTTCTTT.

This clone has more than one count but fewer than ten. This chain links TRBV7-3 with TRBJ2-3, with TRBD2 matching 15 bases. CDR1 is SGHTA and CDR2 is FQGTGA in the germline V gene. The trim removed 4 bases at V and 7 bases at J, leaving 3 bases unmatched. The CDR3 covers 15 residues. The CDR3 sequence is CASSSGLAGGNTQYF. The CDR3 nucleotides are TGTGCCAGCAGCTCGGGACTAGCGGGGGGCAATACGCAGTATTTT. The full variable domain, in which reference TRBV7-3 and TRBJ2-3 provide the parts outside the CDR3, is GAGVSQTPSNKVTEKGKYVELRCDPISGHTALYWYRQSLGQGPEFLIYFQGTGAADDSGLPNDRFFAVRPEGSVSTLKIQRTERGDSAVYLCASSSGLAGGNTQYFGPGTRLTVL.

The chain carries TRBV7-8 and TRBJ2-5; TRBD1 agrees at 9 bases. Trimming at V came to 5 bases and at J to 4 bases, leaving 8 bases not matched to a gene. Germline CDR1 SGHVS, CDR2 FQNEAQ. CDR3 length equals 15 residues. The CDR3 DNA sequence: TGTGCCAGCAGCGCTCCGGGACAGGGTACAGAGACCCAGTACTTC. It yields the protein CASSAPGQGTETQYF.